The T cell receptor (beta chain) described here comes from a study of regulatory T cells in long-lasting Graves disease. Trimming removed 6 bases from V and 3 bases from J, with 15 bases in between. The CDR3 sequence is 14 residues long. Germline assignment: CDR1 MNHNS and CDR2 SASEGT. Study observations and caveats: Results may be inaccurate due to the small sample size. Those with persistent disease had in common more public clonotypes (2,741) than new patients (approximately 1,000).

This clonotype has more than one count but fewer than ten. Its specificity is not known. Combining iRepertoire HTBI primers with Arm-PCR of CDR3 regions, the authors built TCR beta libraries. MiXCR was run by TCRdb on the multiplex PCR reads, yielding one entry per CDR3 protein. The sample has 350,000 to 450,000 distinct CDR3 sequences; approximately 23% are singletons. Specified time point: persistent/refractory GD, antithyroid drugs over 5 years with positive TRAb. With RNA extracted from PBMCs as input, the TCR library was made. This TCR was recovered from a woman aged 40 to 55 with Graves disease. Sequences were derived from peripheral blood mononuclear cells (PBMCs), sampled when the disease was refractory, from a patient treated with antithyroid drugs. The rearrangement joins TRBV6-1 to TRBJ2-7; D may be TRBD2 (5 bases). CDR3 residues: CASSGRDPHYEQYF. In DNA, the CDR3 is TGTGCCAGCAGCGGACGGGATCCCCACTACGAGCAGTACTTC.